The 24 T cell receptor beta chains below were found in one sample sequenced in a study of blood T cell repertoires in COVID-19. Using immunoSEQ multiplex PCR, the repertoire was profiled, and TCRdb retains in-frame clones only, with some absent. The sample holds more than 25,000 clones, approximately 80% seen once. Input material: peripheral blood. Receptors were obtained from an elderly woman with acute or convalescent COVID-19.

The J gene is TRBJ2-1, the V gene TRBV7-6; 7 nucleotides line up with TRBD2. This CDR3 comprises 15 residues. V dropped 7 bases and J dropped 0; count of bases not matched to a gene: 6. Per the germline V gene, CDR1 is SGHVS and CDR2 is FNYEAQ. CDR3 in amino acids: CASTPGGSSYNEQFF. CDR3 nucleotide sequence: TGTGCCAGCACCCCGGGCGGGAGCTCCTACAATGAGCAGTTCTTC.

The gene calls are TRBV6-5 and TRBJ1-1; perhaps TRBD1 as D (5 bases). The germline V gene encodes CDR1 MNHEY and CDR2 SVGAGI. The V gene lost 2 bases and the J gene lost 6 bases, with 19 bases spanning the gap. The CDR3 consists of 16 residues. The CDR3 reads CASSYPTGGASAEAFF. The CDR3 bases are TGTGCCAGCAGTTACCCGACCGGGGGAGCGAGCGCTGAAGCTTTCTTT.

The chain is built from TRBV27 and TRBJ2-3; 12 bases align to TRBD2. Germline V lookup: CDR1 MNHEY, CDR2 SMNVEV (reference sequence). This CDR3 region has 16 residues. V shed 3 bases and J 5 bases; nucleotides not matched to a gene: 6. The CDR3 spells CASSFSSGRAKDTQYF. For the CDR3, the DNA is TGTGCCAGCAGTTTCTCTAGCGGGAGGGCCAAAGATACGCAGTATTTT.

This clone showed up just a few times. The rearrangement joins TRBV3-1 (or the pseudogene TRBV3-2) to TRBJ1-5, with D unclear. This CDR3 region has 13 residues. Trimming removed 4 bases at V and 11 bases at J, with 15 bases between. Germline values: CDR1 LGHDT, CDR2 YNNKEL (reference sequence). In DNA, the CDR3 is TGTGCCAGCAGCCTCTCCTCATCCGGGACCCAGCATTTT. It specifies CASSLSSSGTQHF.

The chain joins TRBV25-1 to TRBJ2-7; TRBD2 is a possible D gene (5 bases). The length of the CDR3 is 15 residues. The germline gives CDR1 MGHDK, CDR2 SYGVNS. V dropped 6 bases and J dropped 4 bases, with 19 bases sitting between them. CDR3 bases: TGTGCCAGCAGCCTTCGGGTTTCACGGAGGTACGAGCAGTACTTC. It translates to CASSLRVSRRYEQYF.

The chain employs TRBV25-1 and TRBJ1-2, with D perhaps TRBD1 (5 bases). Trimming took off 4 bases at V and 2 bases at J, with 11 bases between the two ends. The germline CDR1 and CDR2 sequences are MGHDK and SYGVNS. This CDR3 comprises 14 residues. The CDR3 DNA reads as TGTGCCAGCAGTGGCCTCGGGGGGAACTATGGCTACACCTTC. Protein product: CASSGLGGNYGYTF.

The chain has TRBV7-2 and TRBJ2-7; unclear D gene. The germline CDR1 and CDR2 sequences are SGHTA and FQGNSA. V was clipped by 5 bases and J by 2 bases, with 13 bases between them. There are 14 residues in the CDR3. In DNA, the CDR3 is TGTGCCAGCAGCCCTTACATGGGCGCCTACGAGCAGTACTTC. This gives the protein CASSPYMGAYEQYF.

The chain joins TRBV10-3 to TRBJ1-5; tentative D call: TRBD1 (5 bases). The V end was cut by 3 bases, the J end by 3 bases, with 9 bases between. Germline lookup yields CDR1 ENHRY and CDR2 SYGVKD. The CDR3 runs to 14 residues. The CDR3 sequence: CAISDPGSNQPQHF. The CDR3 DNA sequence: TGTGCCATCAGTGACCCAGGGTCCAATCAGCCCCAGCATTTT.

The chain carries TRBV10-3 and TRBJ1-4; D perhaps matches TRBD1 (5 bases). V was clipped by 2 bases and J by 7 bases, with 5 bases between them. The CDR3 runs to 12 residues. CDR1 is ENHRY, CDR2 SYGVKD, per germline. CDR3 loop: CAISETGEKLFF. CDR3 sequence (DNA): TGTGCCATCAGTGAGACAGGTGAAAAACTGTTTTTT.

The CDR3 here is CASSPGTGWSSYNEQFF. The CDR3, as DNA: TGTGCCAGCAGCCCTGGGACAGGCTGGAGCTCCTACAATGAGCAGTTCTTC. This rearrangement joins TRBV7-9 to TRBJ2-1; TRBD1 matches 8 bases. The CDR3 loop spans 17 amino acids. The germline gives CDR1 SEHNR, CDR2 FQNEAQ (reference sequence). Germline trimming cut 5 bases from V and 0 bases from J; bases unmatched to any gene: 9.

This chain links TRBV30 with TRBJ2-2; a weak D match, TRBD2 (6 bases). V lost 4 bases, J lost 4 bases, and 13 bases lay in between. This CDR3 contains 14 residues. Germline CDR1 and CDR2: GTSNPN and SVGIG (reference sequence). CDR3 nucleotide sequence: TGTGCCTGGACAGGGCTAGCGCCCACCGGGGAGCTGTTTTTT. This translates into CAWTGLAPTGELFF.

In DNA form, the CDR3 reads TGTGCCAGCAGCCACGATAGGGAGCACTCTGGAAACACCATATATTTT. It encodes CASSHDREHSGNTIYF. The V call is TRBV13, the J call TRBJ1-3; D call uncertain. Trimming left V 5 bases short and J 0 bases short, with 14 bases between. Germline CDR1 and CDR2: PRHDT and FYEKMQ (reference sequence). The CDR3 is 16 residues long.

The J gene is TRBJ2-4, the V gene TRBV19; the D gene is possibly TRBD1 (5 bases). V was pared by 6 bases and J by 3 bases, with 15 bases between. The CDR3 extends over 15 amino acids. CDR1 LNHDA and CDR2 SQIVND come from the germline V gene (reference sequence). The CDR3 protein is CASRDSGWSKNIQYF. DNA of the CDR3: TGTGCCAGTAGAGACTCAGGGTGGAGCAAAAACATTCAGTACTTC.

This chain connects TRBV7-2 to TRBJ2-1; 7 positions agree with TRBD2. This CDR3 contains 16 residues. Germline V lookup: CDR1 SGHTA, CDR2 FQGNSA. V was pared by 4 bases and J by 4 bases, with 10 bases of the junction left unmatched. Written as DNA, the CDR3 is TGTGCCAGCAGCTCCCCCGGGTGGGGGGGGTACAATGAGCAGTTCTTC. This codes for CASSSPGWGGYNEQFF.

The J gene is TRBJ2-7, the V gene TRBV11-2, with 8 bases fitting TRBD1. CDR1 and CDR2 (germline): SGHAT, FQNNGV. J lost 7 bases, V lost 5 bases, and 7 bases had no gene match. The CDR3 is 13 amino acids. The CDR3 DNA reads as TGTGCCAGCAGCCCAGGACAGGGTCGGGAGCAGTACTTC. It translates to CASSPGQGREQYF.

The chain couples TRBV28 to TRBJ2-7, with 8 bases matching TRBD2. Losses at the gene ends were 4 bases for V and 2 bases for J; bases not matched to a gene: 7. Looked up from germline, CDR1 is MDHEN and CDR2 is SYDVKM. The CDR3 is 15 residues long. The CDR3 loop reads CASSSPGGLTYEQYF. In DNA form, the CDR3 reads TGTGCCAGCAGTTCTCCGGGAGGGTTGACCTACGAGCAGTACTTC.

The CDR3 nucleotides are TGTGCCAGCAGCCGCGGCACTCGCGACTGGGTGGAGACCCAGTACTTC. It translates to CASSRGTRDWVETQYF. J is TRBJ2-5 and V is TRBV11-2, with D hard to call. The V gene lost 5 bases and the J gene lost 5 bases, with 21 bases spanning the gap. Germline V gene data show CDR1 as SGHAT and CDR2 as FQNNGV. The CDR3 is 16 residues long.

The chain has TRBV3-1 (or the pseudogene TRBV3-2) and TRBJ2-7; possible D gene TRBD1, 6 bases. Trimming left V 6 bases short and J 6 bases short, with 18 bases between. Germline CDR1 is LGHDT and CDR2 is YNNKEL (reference sequence). CDR3 length: 14 residues. The chain's CDR3 is CASSPRGKTREQYF. For the CDR3, the DNA is TGTGCCAGCAGTCCCAGGGGCAAAACGCGCGAGCAGTACTTC.

This rearrangement joins TRBV19 to TRBJ1-2; 7 bases are a match to TRBD1. The CDR3 runs to 14 residues. CDR1 and CDR2 (germline): LNHDA, SQIVND (reference sequence). Losses at the gene ends were 5 bases for V and 3 bases for J; bases not matched to a gene: 6. The DNA of the CDR3 is TGTGCCAGTAGTGGAGGGACAGCGTACTATGGCTACACCTTC. Translation gives CASSGGTAYYGYTF. The whole variable domain, remainder taken from reference TRBV19 and TRBJ1-2, is DGGITQSPKYLFRKEGQNVTLSCEQNLNHDAMYWYRQDPGQGLRLIYYSQIVNDFQKGDIAEGYSVSREKKESFPLTVTSAQKNPTAFYLCASSGGTAYYGYTFGSGTRLTVV.

The chain is built from TRBV21-1 and TRBJ1-5. TRBV21-1 is given as a pseudogene. CDR3 length: 16 residues. This CDR3 is CASSLPGGFSNQPQHF. The CDR3 nucleotides are TGTGCCAGCAGCTTGCCCGGGGGGTTTAGCAATCAGCCCCAGCATTTT.

V is TRBV9 and J is TRBJ2-7, with D maybe TRBD2 (6 bases). This CDR3 comprises 14 residues. V gave up 0 bases and J gave up 3 bases, with 10 bases separating them. The germline gives CDR1 SGDLS, CDR2 YYNGEE. CDR3 residues: CASSVGGKDYEQYF. CDR3 sequence (DNA): TGTGCCAGCAGCGTAGGCGGGAAGGACTACGAGCAGTACTTC.

There are many counts of this clone. The genes are TRBV5-1 and TRBJ1-4; a weak D match, TRBD1 (5 bases). This CDR3 is 14 amino acids long. Germline CDR1 SGHRS, CDR2 YFSETQ. V lost 4 bases and J 11 bases, leaving 18 bases between the germline ends. The CDR3, as DNA: TGCGCCAGCAGCGGGGGGGACCAGCCGAAGAAACTGTTTTTT. It is translated as CASSGGDQPKKLFF.

The J gene is TRBJ1-1, the V gene TRBV11-2; D possibly corresponds to TRBD1 (6 bases). V was cut by 7 bases and J by 7 bases, with 16 bases left in between. CDR3 size: 13 residues. Germline lookup yields CDR1 SGHAT and CDR2 FQNNGV. The chain's CDR3 is CASMGQGRGEAFF. CDR3 bases: TGTGCCAGCATGGGCCAGGGGAGGGGTGAAGCTTTCTTT.

J is TRBJ1-1 and V is TRBV14; weak D call: TRBD1 (6 bases). V lost 3 bases, J lost 0 bases, and 11 bases lay in between. CDR1 is SGHDN, CDR2 FVKESK, per germline. The CDR3 covers 15 residues. CDR3 residues: CASSQTGTLNTEAFF. DNA for the CDR3: TGTGCCAGCAGCCAGACCGGGACACTGAACACTGAAGCTTTCTTT.